This T cell receptor (beta chain) appears in the sequencing data of a study of identifying expanded T cells in peripheral blood. No infections or other immune events were documented during collection. Findings and caveats of the study: Variance in clone template counts between roughly two-week samples significantly increased with total template count across all healthy donors.

The CDR3 covers 11 residues. V was trimmed by 11 bases and J by 3 bases, leaving 11 bases between them. The germline gives CDR1 ENHRY, CDR2 SYGVKD. Data came from immunoSEQ multiplex PCR; TCRdb stores just in-frame clones and leaves some out. In the table there are approximately 85,000 clones, 84% of which are singletons. Worth noting for this clone: Its antigen is still unknown.

The clonotype was recovered from a person between 18 and 75 years old in good health. Material: blood. This chain connects TRBV10-3 to TRBJ2-7; no firm D call. The CDR3 coding sequence is TGTGCCTCTCTGACTTACTACGAGCAGTACTTC. As protein: CASLTYYEQYF.